Below are 4 T cell receptor beta chains sequenced from a single sample in a study of OX40 agonist ivuxolimab in advanced cancers. The table came from immunoSEQ multiplex PCR; TCRdb's copy has only in-frame clones and leaves some out. The sample includes roughly 48,000 clones, approximately 83% of them seen just once. Source: CD4+ or CD8+ T cells sorted from blood, taken in a trial of the OX40 agonist ivuxolimab. The receptors were sampled from an adult with an advanced solid tumor such as melanoma, head and neck, liver or kidney cancer.

CDR3: CASSLGGGYEQYF. As DNA, the CDR3 is TGTGCCAGCAGCTTGGGAGGGGGCTACGAGCAGTACTTC. The chain is built from TRBV5-6 and TRBJ2-7, with TRBD1 as a possible D gene (6 bases). The V end was cut by 0 bases, the J end by 3 bases, with 7 bases between. The CDR3 spans 13 residues. Germline lookup yields CDR1 SGHDT and CDR2 YYEEEE.

J is TRBJ2-7 and V is TRBV6-5, with TRBD2 matching 7 bases. With V trimmed by 5 bases and J by 3 bases, 4 bases remained unmatched. CDR1 MNHEY and CDR2 SVGAGI come from the germline V gene. The CDR3 has 13 amino acids. The CDR3 protein is CASSSGESYEQYF. CDR3 bases: TGTGCCAGCAGTAGCGGGGAAAGCTACGAGCAGTACTTC.

This rearrangement joins TRBV6-6 to TRBJ2-1, with 12 bases lining up with TRBD2. Trimming took 2 bases from V and 10 from J; bases not matched to a gene: 9. From germline, CDR1 is MNHNY and CDR2 SVGAGI (reference sequence). CDR3 length equals 16 residues. CDR3 protein: CASSYVASGGAGEQFF. CDR3 nucleotide sequence: TGTGCCAGCAGTTACGTGGCTAGCGGGGGGGCTGGCGAGCAGTTCTTC.

V is TRBV6-5 and J is TRBJ2-7; 9 bases are a match to TRBD1. The CDR3 is 12 amino acids. V dropped 8 bases and J dropped 4; count of bases not matched to a gene: 3. CDR1 and CDR2 (germline): MNHEY, SVGAGI. CDR3 loop: CASGGQGYEQYF. CDR3 nucleotide sequence: TGTGCCAGCGGGGGACAGGGATACGAGCAGTACTTC.